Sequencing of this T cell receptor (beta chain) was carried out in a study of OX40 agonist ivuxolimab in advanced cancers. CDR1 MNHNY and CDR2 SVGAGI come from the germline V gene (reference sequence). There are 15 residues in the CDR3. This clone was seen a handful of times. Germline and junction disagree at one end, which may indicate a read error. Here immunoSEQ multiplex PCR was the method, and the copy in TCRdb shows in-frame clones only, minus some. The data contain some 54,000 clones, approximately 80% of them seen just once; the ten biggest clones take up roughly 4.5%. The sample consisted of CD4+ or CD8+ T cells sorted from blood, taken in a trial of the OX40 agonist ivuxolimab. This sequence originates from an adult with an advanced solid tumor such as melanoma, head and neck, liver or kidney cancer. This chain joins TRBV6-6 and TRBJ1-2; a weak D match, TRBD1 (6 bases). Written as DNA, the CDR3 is TGTGCCAGCACTTACACCGGGACGGACAGCTATGGCTACACCTTC. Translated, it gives CASTYTGTDSYGYTF.